The source of this T cell receptor (beta chain) is a study of cytomegalovirus exposure and HLA in healthy donors (dated by TCRdb to the late 2010s). Study-wide context: An earlier analysis of approximately 640 of the donors reported 250 to 300 Gb of sequence data and 100 million to 130 million unique TCR beta sequences from about 200 million T cells. To decide whether each TCR beta V gene segment behaved as functional or pseudogenic, an earlier analysis of approximately 600 of the donors relied on high-throughput TCR beta sequencing. To predict cytomegalovirus infection status, the study brought together high-throughput TCR immunosequencing, statistical association of individual TCRs with disease status, and machine learning. Rather than using new phenotypic data, the later analysis identified candidate immune exposures from TCR beta sequences and from how often those sequences occurred across donors. Because of strong linkage in the cohort, roughly five DR-DQ haplotypes were treated as single units for association and clustering. The number of typed donors differed by locus: 629-630 for A, B, C, DRB1 and DQB1; some 500 for DQA1; fewer than 610 for DPA1; and about 450 for DPB1. Donor age, sex, ethnicity and CMV serostatus were collected together with the repertoire data. The study aimed to test whether cataloging public T cell receptors could reveal signatures of past pathogen exposure. Of the 300 to 500 genotyped donors, 65% to 90% were placed in the genetic ancestry cluster associated with self-reported Caucasian donors. In a later genetic analysis, genome-wide SNP genotypes for about 55% of the roughly 700 donors were used, and that subset was treated as a discovery cohort. To study patterns of TCR occurrence, a later analysis re-analyzed previously published TCR beta repertoires from 650 to 750 donors and added high-resolution HLA genotyping. Among roughly 400 genotyped donors of the cohort, an average of roughly 230,000 unique TCR beta nucleotide sequences was sequenced per donor, of which roughly 17% were non-productive. An early release covering some 640 HLA-typed donors comprised about 300 gigabases of sequencing data and around 85 million unique TCR sequences. All discovery cohort repertoires had been generated using a single sequencing platform. HLA typing covered class I and class II loci at four-digit resolution. The T cell repertoires of under 750 subjects were profiled by immunosequencing and related to cytomegalovirus serostatus. In addition to the first cohort of several hundred subjects, a separate validation cohort of 120 different subjects was used.

On this clone itself: It lacks a known antigen. Per-base qualities were not stored, and no clone one base away is much larger.

Ends trimmed: V by 2 bases, J by 4 bases; bases unmatched to a gene: 3. CDR1 and CDR2, looked up from the germline V gene, are MNHNS and SASEGT. The CDR3 covers 14 residues, taking in both the cysteine and the phenylalanine. Left in the record is the CDR3 DNA by itself, 42 bases read in frame from the first base. Library preparation employed the immunoSEQ multiplex PCR assay. The multiplex PCR relied on a mix of 60 forward primers for TCR Vbeta segments and 13 reverse primers for TCR Jbeta segments. The CDR3 region of rearranged TCR beta genes was amplified from genomic DNA by a multiplex PCR assay. The Illumina HiSeq System was used to sequence the amplified TCR beta libraries as 87-base-pair reads. The study's processing was this. In a later analysis, roughly 80 million unique TCR beta chains were counted across the 650 to 750 repertoires, and roughly 11 million of these chains were shared by at least two donors. Raw reads were error-corrected and collapsed into unique sequences by a nearest-neighbor algorithm in which closely related sequences were merged to remove PCR and sequencing errors. Alignment of CDR3 sequences to IMGT reference sequences was used to assign V, D and J gene segments. Each retained sequence needed at least a six-nucleotide match to both a V gene segment and a J gene segment. A rearrangement counted as productive if the CDR3 had no stop codons and remained in frame with V and J, and every other rearrangement counted as non-productive. Following IMGT convention, CDR3 was defined as the stretch from the second conserved V-encoded cysteine to the conserved J-encoded phenylalanine. Sequences without an unambiguous match to a single V gene segment were excluded from the earlier analysis of over 500 of the donors. An earlier analysis of 550 to 650 of the donors classified V segments as functional when productive rearrangements were above 56.7% and as segregating when the standard deviation between donors was above 5%. A statistical classification framework was built for diagnosing cytomegalovirus status from the catalog of TCR beta chain sequences. In a later analysis, TCR nucleotide sequences were compared against IMGT/GENE-DB human TR gene sequences so that V and J genes could be assigned. A later analysis assigned CDR3 sequences and most-parsimonious VDJ recombination scenarios with the TCRdist pipeline. In a later analysis, each TCR beta chain was defined by its CDR3 amino acid sequence together with its V-gene family, and reads without a unique V-gene family were excluded. In a later analysis, around 650 highly shared, low-generation-probability nucleotide sequences were removed to address suspected cross-contamination and a sequencing artifact. In a later analysis, a clonal expansion index was calculated for each public chain from normalized within-repertoire ranks of inferred template counts. A later analysis computed generation probabilities with a VDJ recombination model fitted to out-of-frame rearrangements, and checked the results against IGoR. A later analysis scored TCR-TCR, TCR-HLA and TCR-CMV co-occurrence with hypergeometric tests, applying a repertoire-size bias correction to TCR pairs. False discovery rates were estimated in a later analysis by permuting HLA or CMV assignments 20 times. In a later analysis, co-occurring TCRs were grouped with DBSCAN, and TCRdist sequence similarity was added when clustering was performed within HLA-allele-positive subsets. For co-occurrence clustering, repertoires with fewer than 30,000 or more than 120,000 public chains were excluded, along with a handful of repertoires with anomalous nucleotide sharing. Sourced from immuneACCESS, this table was stored by TCRdb with only in-frame sequences that have V and J called. A share of the clones is absent; for the studies checked, an unresolved V gene accounts for under half, and the remainder has no known explanation. The D gene and trimming were derived from the DNA, and the V and J assignments and clone size from that table. Here the sample has 150,000 to 200,000 clones; 80% to 85% occur a single time. The top ten clones comprise 1.5% to 2% of the sample.

The cohort comprised fewer than 700 healthy bone marrow donors. All cohort members were sampled while nominally healthy, although unrecorded immune exposures were likely present. The donor was CMV seronegative and was included in the group of a few hundred seronegative cohort members. A peripheral blood sample was collected from each donor, and TCR beta sequencing was performed on peripheral blood mononuclear cells. The Qiagen DNeasy Blood Extraction Kit was used to extract genomic DNA from the blood cell samples. The investigation overall reported the following: Compared with the roughly 600-donor mean, donors in an Asian-associated ancestry cluster had fewer N-insertions in productive TCRs, according to a later genetic analysis. Only TCR beta chains were sequenced in this cohort, and the absence of alpha or paired-chain data limited detectable features. Assigning TCR associations to individual alleles was difficult when HLA alleles, especially DR and DQ, strongly co-occurred. A total of fewer than 200 TCR beta chains were listed by the study as associated with cytomegalovirus. Most TCR sequences were observed very rarely across donors, whereas some public TCRs were present in many individuals. In a later genetic analysis, a missense DCLRE1C variant was associated with V-gene and J-gene trimming of TCR beta chains, and the association was replicated in an independent cohort. The earlier analysis of about 600 of the donors excluded about 16 rarely observed V segments, including chromosome 9 orphons, because counts were too low. Immune exposure information for the cohort was limited to CMV serostatus. The sequencing pipeline was judged likely to have produced a cluster of highly shared sequence variants as a technical artifact. A later analysis found that most CMV-associated TCR beta chains appeared HLA-restricted, with HLA associations seemingly driven largely by CMV exposure. Specific HLA alleles were associated with over 15,000 TCR beta sequences at a false discovery rate of 0.05 in a later analysis. HLA typing was unavailable for some donors at each locus, so association tests used only the typed subset. In a later analysis, the rate of TCR association differed among HLA loci, with DRB1 alleles having the most associated TCRs and HLA-C alleles having the fewest. The presence/absence analyses assumed that sequencing depth was roughly uniform across donors, and that assumption may not be true. The authors suggested that the approach could potentially be generalized to other disease states and immunological phenotypes. The classifier was reported to diagnose cytomegalovirus status with high specificity and sensitivity in both the original and validation cohorts. A further reported finding was that TCR beta sequences accurately predicted the HLA-A and HLA-B alleles for most subjects in the first cohort. In vitro tests confirmed that a few of the cytomegalovirus-associated TCR beta chains recognize cytomegalovirus antigens. Because the 87-base-pair reads could not distinguish some IMGT-functional V segments, including TRBV6-2 and TRBV6-3, those segments were excluded. An earlier analysis of 587 of the donors showed that most TCR beta V segments appeared in productive rearrangements either about 87% or about 30% of the time, which broadly matched IMGT annotations. A later analysis reported that several top co-occurrence clusters appeared linked to parvovirus B19, influenza, CMV and Epstein-Barr virus. Correlated functional status among segregating V segments might be attributable to linkage disequilibrium, but an unknown experimental factor could not be ruled out. In a later analysis, HLA-associated TCR beta chains showed more clonal expansion and lower generation probabilities than non-associated chains that were equally common.

The receptor comes from a man younger than 35 in good health and CMV-seronegative. Sequenced input: PBMCs. The sequence is built from TRBV6-1 and TRBJ2-7, with 9 bases in between that match TRBD1. Here the CDR3 is given as CASSEWDREYEQYF. The nucleotide sequence is TGTGCCAGCAGTGAATGGGACAGGGAGTACGAGCAGTACTTC.